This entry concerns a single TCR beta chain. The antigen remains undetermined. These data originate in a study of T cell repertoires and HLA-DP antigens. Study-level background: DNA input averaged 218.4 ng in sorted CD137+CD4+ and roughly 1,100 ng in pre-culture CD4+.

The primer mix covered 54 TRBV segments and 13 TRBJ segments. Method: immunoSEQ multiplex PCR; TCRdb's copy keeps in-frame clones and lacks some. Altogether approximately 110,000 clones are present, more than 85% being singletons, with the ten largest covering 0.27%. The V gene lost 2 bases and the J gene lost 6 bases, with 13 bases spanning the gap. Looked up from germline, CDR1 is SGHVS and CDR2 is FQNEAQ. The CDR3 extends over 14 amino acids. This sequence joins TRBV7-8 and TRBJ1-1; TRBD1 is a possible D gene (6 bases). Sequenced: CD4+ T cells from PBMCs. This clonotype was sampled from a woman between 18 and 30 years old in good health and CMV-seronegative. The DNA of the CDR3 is TGTGCCAGCAGCTTAAACAGGGTGAGCTCTGAAGCTTTCTTT. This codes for CASSLNRVSSEAFF.